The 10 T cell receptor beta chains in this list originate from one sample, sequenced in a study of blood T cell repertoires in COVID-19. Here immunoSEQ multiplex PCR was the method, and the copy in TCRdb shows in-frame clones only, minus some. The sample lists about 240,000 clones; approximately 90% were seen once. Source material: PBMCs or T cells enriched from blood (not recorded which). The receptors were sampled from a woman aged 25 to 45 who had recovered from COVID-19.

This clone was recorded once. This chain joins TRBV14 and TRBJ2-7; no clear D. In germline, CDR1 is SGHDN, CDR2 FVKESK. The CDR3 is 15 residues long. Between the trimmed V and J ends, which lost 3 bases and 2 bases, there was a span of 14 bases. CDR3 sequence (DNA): TGTGCCAGCAGCCACCTAGGAGAACCGGCCTACGAGCAGTACTTC. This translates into CASSHLGEPAYEQYF.

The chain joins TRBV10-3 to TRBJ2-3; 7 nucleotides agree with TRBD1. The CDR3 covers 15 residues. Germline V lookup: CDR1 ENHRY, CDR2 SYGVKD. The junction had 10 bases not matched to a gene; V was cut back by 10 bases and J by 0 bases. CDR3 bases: TGTGCCACCGGAAACAGGGGTGATAGCACAGATACGCAGTATTTT. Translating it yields CATGNRGDSTDTQYF.

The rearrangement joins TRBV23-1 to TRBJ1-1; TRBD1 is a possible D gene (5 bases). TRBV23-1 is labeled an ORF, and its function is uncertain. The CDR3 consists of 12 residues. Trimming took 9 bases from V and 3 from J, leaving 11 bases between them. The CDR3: CARVPQDTEAFF. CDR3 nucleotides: TGCGCCAGGGTTCCACAGGACACTGAAGCTTTCTTT.

CDR3 protein: CASSSRDSSYEQYF. CDR3 in DNA: TGTGCCAGCTCATCCCGGGACAGTTCCTACGAGCAGTACTTC. The chain has TRBV18 and TRBJ2-7; 7 positions agree with TRBD1. The CDR3 runs 14 residues. Germline CDR1 KGHSH, CDR2 LQKENI. V shed 5 bases and J 1 base; nucleotides not matched to a gene: 5.

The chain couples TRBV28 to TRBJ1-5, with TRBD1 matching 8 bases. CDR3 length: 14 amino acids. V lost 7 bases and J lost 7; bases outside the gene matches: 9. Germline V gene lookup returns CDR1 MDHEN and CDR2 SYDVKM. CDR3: CASNSGQGGQPQHF. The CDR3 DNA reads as TGTGCCAGCAATTCTGGACAGGGTGGACAGCCCCAGCATTTT.

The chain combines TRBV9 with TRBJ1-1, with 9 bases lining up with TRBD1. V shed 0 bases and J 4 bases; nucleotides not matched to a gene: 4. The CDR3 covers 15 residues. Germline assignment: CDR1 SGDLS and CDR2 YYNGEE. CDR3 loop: CASSVEGQGRTEAFF. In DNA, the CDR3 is TGTGCCAGCAGCGTAGAGGGACAGGGCCGCACTGAAGCTTTCTTT.

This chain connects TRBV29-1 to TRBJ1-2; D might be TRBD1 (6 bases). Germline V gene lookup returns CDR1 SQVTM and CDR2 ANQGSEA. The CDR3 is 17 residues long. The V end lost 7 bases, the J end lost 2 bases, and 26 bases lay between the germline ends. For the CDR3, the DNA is TGCAGCGCGGAGGGGAGCGGGGGCTCCACCACCAACTATGGCTACACCTTC. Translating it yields CSAEGSGGSTTNYGYTF.

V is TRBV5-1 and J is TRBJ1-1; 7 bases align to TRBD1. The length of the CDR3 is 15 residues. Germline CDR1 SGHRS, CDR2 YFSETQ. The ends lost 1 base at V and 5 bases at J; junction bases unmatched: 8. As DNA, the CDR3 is TGCGCCAGCAGCTTGCAACCGGACAGGTCAACTGAAGCTTTCTTT. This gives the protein CASSLQPDRSTEAFF.

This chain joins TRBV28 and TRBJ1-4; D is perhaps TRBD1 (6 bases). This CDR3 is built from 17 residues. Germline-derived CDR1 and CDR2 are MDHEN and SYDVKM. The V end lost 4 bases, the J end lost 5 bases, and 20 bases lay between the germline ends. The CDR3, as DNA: TGTGCCAGCAGTTCCCCGCAGGCAGGGGAAATCAATGAAAAACTGTTTTTT. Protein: CASSSPQAGEINEKLFF.

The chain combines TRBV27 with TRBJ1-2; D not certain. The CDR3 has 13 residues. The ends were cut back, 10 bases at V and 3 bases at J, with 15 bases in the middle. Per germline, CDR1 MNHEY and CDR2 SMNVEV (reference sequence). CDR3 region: CATLSGSDYGYTF. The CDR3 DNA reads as TGTGCCACCCTCTCCGGGAGTGACTATGGCTACACCTTC.